Listed below are T cell receptor beta chains from one sample, sequenced in a study of blood T cell repertoires in COVID-19. Sequenced by immunoSEQ multiplex PCR; TCRdb stores in-frame clones only, minus some. The data hold 130,000 to 150,000 clones, with approximately 80% observed a single time. Sample: peripheral blood. Every receptor here comes from an elderly woman in a cohort sampled during active or convalescent COVID-19. Both conserved end residues are part of each CDR3. The D gene is left open where the match is weak. Clone size is given for some rows only: seen once, a few or many times, or a class if the clone is expanded.

v_gene	abundance	d_gene	j_gene	CDR3nt	CDR3aa
TRBV28	-	TRBD1	TRBJ1-2	TGTGCCAGCTACGAACAGGGGAGGAACTATGGCTACACCTTC	CASYEQGRNYGYTF
TRBV2	-	-	TRBJ2-7	TGTGCCACGGGAATAACCTACGAGCAGTACTTC	CATGITYEQYF
TRBV19	-	TRBD1	TRBJ2-2	TGTGCCAGTAGTCCTGGGACAGGATCCGGCGGGGAGCTGTTTTTT	CASSPGTGSGGELFF
TRBV6-2/TRBV6-3	few	TRBD2	TRBJ2-3	TGTGCCAGCAGCCCTTACAGGGCGGGGGGAACACCTAGCACAGATACGCAGTATTTT	CASSPYRAGGTPSTDTQYF
TRBV19	-	-	TRBJ1-2	TGTGCCAGTAGTATAAAAGCAGGATCTAACTATGGCTACACCTTC	CASSIKAGSNYGYTF
TRBV28	-	-	TRBJ1-6	TGTGCCAGCAATTTGGCAGGCCGTCCACCCCTCCACTTT	CASNLAGRPPLHF
TRBV5-4	-	-	TRBJ2-7	TGTGCCAGCAGCTTGGGGCAGCGGGCAGGCGAGCAGTACTTC	CASSLGQRAGEQYF
TRBV7-2	-	-	TRBJ1-6	TGTGCCAGCAGCCAACAGGGAACGAGGTATTCACCCCTCCACTTT	CASSQQGTRYSPLHF
TRBV5-8	few	TRBD1	TRBJ1-6	TGTGCCAGCAGCCAGGGGGGTTCACCCCTCCACTTT	CASSQGGSPLHF
TRBV6-6	-	-	TRBJ1-2	TGTGCCAGCACTCTACGGGGGGGCGCTTTAAGTGGCTACACCTTC	CASTLRGGALSGYTF
TRBV15	-	-	TRBJ1-2	TGTGCCACCAGCAGTAGTAGTAACGAAGATGGTGGCTACACCTTC	CATSSSSNEDGGYTF
TRBV28	-	-	TRBJ1-1	TGTGCCAGCAGTTTCCAGGGATTGGCCACTGAAGCTTTCTTT	CASSFQGLATEAFF
TRBV28	-	-	TRBJ1-2	TGTGCCAGCAGGCCTAACTTGTGGGGGCAGGGTGGCTACACCTTC	CASRPNLWGQGGYTF
TRBV6-4	-	TRBD1	TRBJ1-2	TGTGCCAGCAGCCCCGGGACAGCTAACTATGGCTACACCTTC	CASSPGTANYGYTF
TRBV7-9	-	TRBD2	TRBJ2-1	TGTGCCAGCAGCTTAGTTTTAGCGGGCTCGTACAATGAGCAGTTCTTC	CASSLVLAGSYNEQFF
TRBV5-1	-	TRBD2	TRBJ2-5	TGCGCCAGCAGCTCGGGGGGACGACAGCAAGAGACCCAGTACTTC	CASSSGGRQQETQYF
TRBV7-2	-	-	TRBJ2-5	TGTGCCAGCAGCTTAGCGTCTAGGGGGGAGACCCAGTACTTC	CASSLASRGETQYF
TRBV5-4	-	TRBD1	TRBJ1-6	TGTGCCAGCAGCTTGGGGCAGGGGGCTAATTCACCCCTCCACTTT	CASSLGQGANSPLHF
TRBV7-3	-	-	TRBJ2-5	TGTGCCAGCAGCTTAGGCGGCAGGGAAGGAGAGACCCAGTACTTC	CASSLGGREGETQYF
TRBV3-1/TRBV3-2	-	-	TRBJ2-7	TGTGCCAGCAGCCAAGCTCGAGGCTACGAGCAGTACTTC	CASSQARGYEQYF
TRBV5-1	-	-	TRBJ1-6	TGCGCCAGCAGCTTGCTGCAGGGTGATTCACCCCTCCACTTT	CASSLLQGDSPLHF
TRBV5-1	-	TRBD2	TRBJ2-2	TGCGCCAGCAGCGGTAGCGGGGGGGCTTACGTCGGGGAGCTGTTTTTT	CASSGSGGAYVGELFF
TRBV6-5	-	TRBD1	TRBJ2-1	TGTGCCAGCGGGGGGGACAGGGGGCTAGCGAATGAGCAGTTCTTC	CASGGDRGLANEQFF
TRBV5-1	-	TRBD2	TRBJ2-3	TGCGCCAGCAGGCACGGGGGGGTTAGCACAGATACGCAGTATTTT	CASRHGGVSTDTQYF
TRBV6-9	-	-	TRBJ2-3	TGTGCCAGCAGTTATTTAGCGGTTGGGAGGGGGGGGGACTTCACAGATACGCAGTATTTT	CASSYLAVGRGGDFTDTQYF
TRBV7-2	few	-	TRBJ1-5	TGTGCCAGCAGCTCACGAGGGGGGGGTGGCAATCAGCCCCAGCATTTT	CASSSRGGGGNQPQHF
TRBV6-1	-	TRBD1	TRBJ2-4	TGTGCCAGCAGTGCTATCGCCGGGACAGCTTCCAAAAACATTCAGTACTTC	CASSAIAGTASKNIQYF
TRBV18	-	TRBD2	TRBJ2-1	TGTGCCAGCTCGGACCAGGGAGGGACCTACAATGAGCAGTTCTTC	CASSDQGGTYNEQFF
TRBV5-6	-	TRBD1	TRBJ1-4	TGTGCCAGCAGCCAGGTGGGGACAGCTAATGAAAAACTGTTTTTT	CASSQVGTANEKLFF
TRBV18	-	-	TRBJ1-1	TGTGCCAGCTCATCACAGGGAGGTGAGTTCACTGAAGCTTTCTTT	CASSSQGGEFTEAFF
TRBV28	-	TRBD1	TRBJ1-2	TGTGCCAGCAGTCCAGATCAGACAGGGGTGGGGGGTGGCTACACCTTC	CASSPDQTGVGGGYTF
TRBV7-3	-	TRBD2	TRBJ2-1	TGTGCCAGCAGCTCCGGGACTAGCGGGTACAATGAGCAGTTCTTC	CASSSGTSGYNEQFF
TRBV19	-	-	TRBJ1-1	TGTGCCACCAAGACAGTCACTGAAGCTTTCTTT	CATKTVTEAFF
TRBV6-1	-	TRBD2	TRBJ2-3	TGTGCCAGCAGTGAATTACTAGCGGGGGGGCAGGTAGATACGCAGTATTTT	CASSELLAGGQVDTQYF
TRBV5-1	-	-	TRBJ1-2	TGCGCCAGCAGCTTGGGCCAGTACGGCTACACCTTC	CASSLGQYGYTF
TRBV18	-	-	TRBJ2-6	TGTGCCAGCTCACAGCAGGGTTCAGCAGGGGCCAACGTCCTGACTTTC	CASSQQGSAGANVLTF
TRBV28	-	-	TRBJ2-7	TGTGCCAGCCGTTCCGGGGGCTACGAGCAGTACTTC	CASRSGGYEQYF
TRBV19	-	TRBD1	TRBJ1-1	TGTGCCAGTAGTGCCGACAGGGGGCGTGAAGCTTTCTTT	CASSADRGREAFF
TRBV6-2/TRBV6-3	-	-	TRBJ1-5	TGTGCCAGCAGTTACTCGAGAGGGGGTAAATTTCAGCCCCAGCATTTT	CASSYSRGGKFQPQHF
TRBV5-5	-	-	TRBJ1-6	TGTGCCAGCCAAAAGGGAACAGGGACTACTACATTTTCACCCCTCCACTTT	CASQKGTGTTTFSPLHF
TRBV6-4	once	TRBD1	TRBJ1-5	TGTGCCAGCGGGGGACAGGGCAATCAGCCCCAGCATTTT	CASGGQGNQPQHF
TRBV7-2	-	TRBD1	TRBJ2-2	TGTGCCAGCAGCCTCGGACAGGGGACCACCGGGGAGCTGTTTTTT	CASSLGQGTTGELFF
TRBV7-2	few	-	TRBJ1-2	TGTGCCAGCAGCTCGACAGAGTATGGCTACACCTTC	CASSSTEYGYTF
TRBV6-1	-	-	TRBJ2-7	TGTGCCAGCAGTGAAAACAACTCCTACGAGCAGTACTTC	CASSENNSYEQYF
TRBV3-1/TRBV3-2	-	-	TRBJ2-3	TGTGCCAGCAGCCGCATCGGCGGAGGTCAGACAGATACGCAGTATTTT	CASSRIGGGQTDTQYF
TRBV19	-	-	TRBJ1-5	TGTGCCAGTCGCGTGGGCAGATTTAGCAATCAGCCCCAGCATTTT	CASRVGRFSNQPQHF
TRBV2	-	-	TRBJ1-5	TGTGCCAGCAGTGAGGACACCTATCAGCCCCAGCATTTT	CASSEDTYQPQHF
TRBV7-2	once	TRBD2	TRBJ2-2	TGTGCCAGCAGCCCGGGACTAGCGGGGGCGGGGTATACCGGGGAGCTGTTTTTT	CASSPGLAGAGYTGELFF
TRBV7-9	-	-	TRBJ1-4	TGTGCCAGCAGTTGGGGGGGAGGTGGTGAAAAACTGTTTTTT	CASSWGGGGEKLFF
TRBV2	-	-	TRBJ1-3	TGTGCCAGCAGGGGGACAAGCGGAAACACCATATATTTT	CASRGTSGNTIYF